This TCR beta chain was identified in a study of blood T cell repertoires in COVID-19. V was trimmed by 3 bases and J by 0 bases, leaving 18 bases between them. CDR1 is SGDLS and CDR2 is YYNGEE in the germline V gene. The CDR3 runs to 17 residues. Authors' analysis steps: Estimated nucleated cell counts came from reference gene primer amplification. The data were produced by immunoSEQ multiplex PCR, yet TCRdb's version contains in-frame clones alone and is incomplete. V and J calls and clone size are those listed in that table; D and trimming were worked out from the DNA. The sample lists roughly 340,000 clones; more than 80% were seen once.

Sequencing used peripheral blood. This receptor was identified in a woman in her 30s with COVID-19, enrolled during active disease. The chain carries TRBV9 and TRBJ1-2; maybe TRBD1 (6 bases). The CDR3, as DNA: TGTGCCAGCAGCGCTGGGGGCCCTACCATATCTAACTATGGCTACACCTTC. Encoded protein: CASSAGGPTISNYGYTF.